A single sample is the source of the 28 T cell receptor beta chains below, sequenced in a study of cytomegalovirus exposure and HLA in healthy donors. PCR amplification relied on 60 Vbeta primers (plus 13 Jbeta primers). The data were produced by immunoSEQ multiplex PCR, yet TCRdb's version contains in-frame clones alone and is incomplete. This table has roughly 160,000 clones, approximately 70% appearing once. Material for sequencing was PBMCs. Receptor source: a woman between 18 and 30 years old in good health and CMV-seropositive.

This chain joins TRBV20-1 and TRBJ1-2; D is unresolved. The CDR3 consists of 11 residues. Germline assignment: CDR1 DFQATT and CDR2 SNEGSKA (reference sequence). With 1 base removed from V and 8 bases from J, the gap between germline ends came to 8 bases. Here the CDR3 reads CSARVSKGYTF. The CDR3 nucleotides are TGCAGTGCTAGAGTAAGCAAGGGCTACACCTTC.

This clone was observed once. This chain connects TRBV9 to TRBJ2-3; D uncertain. Per the germline V gene, CDR1 is SGDLS and CDR2 is YYNGEE. This CDR3 is built from 13 residues. The V and J ends lost 7 bases and 4 bases respectively, with 13 bases between them. The CDR3 loop reads CASAGPVSDTQYF. In DNA form, the CDR3 reads TGTGCCAGCGCTGGGCCTGTATCAGATACGCAGTATTTT.

The chain joins TRBV7-3 to TRBJ2-3, with 7 bases identical to TRBD2. Germline V gene data show CDR1 as SGHTA and CDR2 as FQGTGA. The CDR3 is 14 residues long. With 3 bases clipped from V and 3 bases from J, the junction kept 3 bases outside the gene matches. The CDR3, as DNA: TGTGCCAGCAGCTTGACCGGGGGGACAGATACGCAGTATTTT. It translates to CASSLTGGTDTQYF.

The chain recombines TRBV7-2 with TRBJ1-1; D possibly corresponds to TRBD1 (6 bases). V was cut by 5 bases and J by 5 bases, with 15 bases left in between. Germline CDR1 SGHTA, CDR2 FQGNSA. The CDR3 spans 14 residues. The CDR3 DNA sequence: TGTGCCAGCAGCATAAAGGGGGAGCGGACTGAAGCTTTCTTT. This translates into CASSIKGERTEAFF.

This clone showed up just a few times. The J gene is TRBJ2-2, the V gene TRBV5-4; TRBD2 aligns across 15 bases. The germline V gene has CDR1 SGHNT and CDR2 YYREEE (reference sequence). Losses at the gene ends were 4 bases for V and 4 bases for J; bases not matched to a gene: 2. The CDR3 has 16 residues. For the CDR3, the DNA is TGTGCCAGCAGCCGGGGACTAGCGGGGGGCACCGGGGAGCTGTTTTTT. Translation gives CASSRGLAGGTGELFF.

This clone occurred a few times. The J gene is TRBJ1-1, the V gene TRBV25-1, with unresolved D. V dropped 3 bases and J dropped 3 bases, with 11 bases sitting between them. CDR3 size: 14 residues. Germline values: CDR1 MGHDK, CDR2 SYGVNS. The CDR3 DNA reads as TGTGCCAGCAGTGATAGGAAGAGGGACACTGAAGCTTTCTTT. Protein: CASSDRKRDTEAFF.

Only a few counts were recorded for this clone. The chain carries TRBV19 and TRBJ1-1; 7 bases are shared with TRBD1. Germline V CDR1 and CDR2: LNHDA, SQIVND (reference sequence). The ends lost 3 bases at V and 3 bases at J; junction bases unmatched: 4. The length of the CDR3 is 14 residues. The CDR3 DNA follows: TGTGCCAGTAGTATCCCCACAGGGGACACTGAAGCTTTCTTT. As protein: CASSIPTGDTEAFF.

Only one count was recorded for this clone. The chain combines TRBV18 with TRBJ2-7; D is perhaps TRBD1 (5 bases). Germline CDR1 and CDR2: KGHSH and LQKENI. The CDR3 loop spans 12 amino acids. Trimming cost V 3 bases and J 4 bases, with 7 bases left between them. CDR3 region: CASSPDTYEQYF. CDR3 sequence (DNA): TGTGCCAGCTCACCGGACACTTACGAGCAGTACTTC.

The chain uses TRBV28 and TRBJ2-5, with a tentative D call TRBD2 (6 bases). This CDR3 contains 12 residues. V was clipped by 5 bases and J by 5 bases, with 9 bases between them. Germline V gene sequence: CDR1 MDHEN, CDR2 SYDVKM. CDR3 DNA sequence: TGTGCCAGCAGTCTGGCGGGGGAGACCCAGTACTTC. Its translation is CASSLAGETQYF. The whole variable domain, remainder taken from reference TRBV28 and TRBJ2-5, is DVKVTQSSRYLVKRTGEKVFLECVQDMDHENMFWYRQDPGLGLRLIYFSYDVKMKEKGDIPEGYSVSREKKERFSLILESASTNQTSMYLCASSLAGETQYFGPGTRLLVL.

A few counts support this clone. The chain couples TRBV4-1 to TRBJ1-5, with 10 bases lining up with TRBD1. This CDR3 comprises 14 residues. V shed 4 bases and J 7 bases; nucleotides not matched to a gene: 4. The germline CDR1 and CDR2 sequences are MGHRA and YSYEKL. CDR3 region: CASSLGTGEQPQHF. CDR3 nucleotides: TGCGCCAGCAGCCTAGGGACAGGGGAGCAGCCCCAGCATTTT.

The chain recombines TRBV19 with TRBJ1-1; D gene uncertain. The CDR3 is 15 residues long. Germline lookup yields CDR1 LNHDA and CDR2 SQIVND (reference sequence). The V gene lost 5 bases and the J gene lost 2 bases, with 15 bases spanning the gap. The CDR3 spells CASSDGLNYNTEAFF. Here the CDR3 DNA reads TGTGCCAGTAGTGATGGACTAAACTACAACACTGAAGCTTTCTTT.

V and J are TRBV1 and TRBJ1-2. TRBV1 is assigned pseudogene status. The CDR3 covers 11 residues. The CDR3 DNA reads as TGCACCAGCAGCCAAGATTCTCGTTACACCTTC. It codes for CTSSQDSRYTF.

The CDR3 DNA follows: TGTGCCAGCAGGCATACATCTGAAGCTTTCTTT. It translates to CASRHTSEAFF. This chain links TRBV6-1 with TRBJ1-1; D is unclear. Germline CDR1 is MNHNS and CDR2 is SASEGT. The V end was cut by 6 bases, the J end by 6 bases, with 8 bases between. The CDR3 is made up of 11 amino acids.

This chain links TRBV7-9 with TRBJ1-3; TRBD1 matches 12 bases. The CDR3 is 16 residues long. V shed 5 bases and J 8 bases; nucleotides not matched to a gene: 10. From germline, CDR1 is SEHNR and CDR2 FQNEAQ (reference sequence). The CDR3 DNA follows: TGTGCCAGCAGCACTTTGCCGGGACAGGGGGCATACACCATATATTTT. Its translation is CASSTLPGQGAYTIYF.

V and J are TRBV19 and TRBJ1-1, with D possibly matching TRBD1 (6 bases). The germline CDR1 and CDR2 sequences are LNHDA and SQIVND (reference sequence). The CDR3 length is 13 residues. The V end lost 7 bases, the J end lost 0 bases, and 9 bases lay between the germline ends. The DNA of the CDR3 is TGTGCCAGTAATACAGGGTTGAACACTGAAGCTTTCTTT. This encodes CASNTGLNTEAFF.

This rearrangement joins TRBV13 to TRBJ2-4; 8 nucleotides align to TRBD2. CDR1 and CDR2 from the germline V gene are PRHDT and FYEKMQ (reference sequence). Trimming cost V 0 bases and J 8 bases; bases outside gene matches: 3. The CDR3 covers 14 residues. As DNA, the CDR3 is TGTGCCAGCAGCTTAGGGCTAGCGGGTGACATTCAGTACTTC. Encoded protein: CASSLGLAGDIQYF.

This clone was counted between two and nine times. The genes are TRBV7-9 and TRBJ2-1; TRBD2 agrees at 13 bases. The germline V gene encodes CDR1 SEHNR and CDR2 FQNEAQ (reference sequence). The CDR3 consists of 15 residues. Trimming took 2 bases from V and 7 from J; bases not matched to a gene: 2. In nucleotides, the CDR3 is TGTGCCAGCAGCTTACGACTAGCGGGGGGAAATGAGCAGTTCTTC. It specifies CASSLRLAGGNEQFF. Filled out from reference TRBV7-9 and TRBJ2-1, the complete variable domain reads DTGVSQNPRHKITKRGQNVTFRCDPISEHNRLYWYRQTLGQGPEFLTYFQNEAQLEKSRLLSDRFSAERPKGSFSTLEIQRTEQGDSAMYLCASSLRLAGGNEQFFGPGTRLTVL.

V gene TRBV9 combines with J gene TRBJ1-2, with a possible D match to TRBD1 (6 bases). The CDR3 is made up of 17 amino acids. Per germline, CDR1 SGDLS and CDR2 YYNGEE. V shed 3 bases and J shed 2 bases, with 20 bases lying between them. CDR3 coding DNA: TGTGCCAGCAGCGGGCACAGGGTCCTCTCCGTCAACTATGGCTACACCTTC. Residues: CASSGHRVLSVNYGYTF.

In its sample, this clone was seen once. V gene TRBV5-4 combines with J gene TRBJ2-6; D not resolved. Trimming pared 0 bases from V and 0 bases from J, leaving 16 bases between. Germline V gives CDR1 SGHNT, CDR2 YYREEE (reference sequence). The CDR3 has 19 residues. CDR3 region: CASSLGQEVLYSGANVLTF. Here the CDR3 DNA reads TGTGCCAGCAGCTTGGGGCAGGAAGTTCTTTACTCTGGGGCCAACGTCCTGACTTTC.

With regard to this clone: One end of the junction is discordant with germline, which a read error may explain. The V gene is TRBV30, the J gene TRBJ1-2; D ambiguous. This CDR3 has 11 amino acids. CDR1 GTSNPN and CDR2 SVGIG come from the germline V gene (reference sequence). Here the CDR3 reads CAYLGRDGYTF. CDR3 nucleotide sequence: TGTGCCTACTTAGGGAGGGATGGTTACACCTTC.

This chain links TRBV5-1 with TRBJ2-7; no clear D gene. Germline V lookup: CDR1 SGHRS, CDR2 YFSETQ. With 4 bases removed from V and 2 bases from J, the gap between germline ends came to 13 bases. The CDR3 covers 14 residues. The CDR3 bases are TGCGCCAGCAGCCCCAATGCGGAAACCTACGAGCAGTACTTC. Its protein product is CASSPNAETYEQYF.

The chain carries TRBV18 and TRBJ1-5, with 7 bases that match TRBD1. There are 14 residues in the CDR3. The trim removed 0 bases at V and 7 bases at J, leaving 3 bases unmatched. Germline values: CDR1 KGHSH, CDR2 LQKENI. The CDR3 spells CASSPPGDSQPQHF. In nucleotides, the CDR3 is TGTGCCAGCTCACCACCCGGGGACAGCCAGCCCCAGCATTTT.

Comment on this clone: This same CDR3 is encoded by further DNA sequences in the sample. The chain joins TRBV5-1 to TRBJ2-7, with TRBD2 identical over 9 bases. The V and J ends lost 0 bases and 2 bases, in that order; junction bases with no gene match: 6. The CDR3 contains 16 residues. Per the germline V gene, CDR1 is SGHRS and CDR2 is YFSETQ. As DNA, the CDR3 is TGCGCCAGCAGCTTGGCCGGGCTAGCGGGGACCTACGAGCAGTACTTC. It is translated as CASSLAGLAGTYEQYF. Using reference TRBV5-1 and TRBJ2-7 for the parts outside the CDR3, the full variable domain is KAGVTQTPRYLIKTRGQQVTLSCSPISGHRSVSWYQQTPGQGLQFLFEYFSETQRNKGNFPGRFSGRQFSNSRSEMNVSTLELGDSALYLCASSLAGLAGTYEQYFGPGTRLTVT.

The rearrangement links TRBV5-3 to TRBJ1-6, with TRBD1 as a possible D gene (5 bases). TRBV5-3 is an ORF for which the function is uncertain. CDR3 size: 19 residues. Trimming took 4 bases from V and 0 from J, leaving 20 bases between them. The CDR3 here is CARSERDFQWGSYNSPLHF. The DNA for the CDR3 is TGTGCCAGAAGCGAGAGGGACTTTCAGTGGGGCTCCTATAATTCACCCCTCCACTTT.

This chain connects TRBV6-4 to TRBJ2-1, with 9 bases that match TRBD1. Germline CDR1 reads MRHNA; CDR2 reads SNTAGT. The CDR3 runs 14 residues. V lost 7 bases to trimming and J lost 4 bases; unmatched junction nucleotides: 5. CDR3 sequence: CASIGTGKYNEQFF. CDR3 bases: TGTGCCAGCATAGGGACAGGGAAATACAATGAGCAGTTCTTC.

The V gene is TRBV19, the J gene TRBJ2-5, with D possibly being TRBD1 (6 bases). The CDR3 sequence is 13 residues long. Germline V gene lookup returns CDR1 LNHDA and CDR2 SQIVND (reference sequence). V shed 4 bases and J shed 11 bases, with 17 bases lying between them. The CDR3: CASSNRTDVEQYF. CDR3 DNA sequence: TGTGCCAGTAGTAATCGGACAGATGTGGAGCAGTACTTC.

The V gene is TRBV2, the J gene TRBJ2-5; TRBD2 aligns across 9 bases. V lost 4 bases, J lost 5 bases, and 5 bases stayed unmatched. Germline values: CDR1 SNHLY, CDR2 FYNNEI. This CDR3 spans 14 amino acids. CDR3: CASSGGTSWETQYF. CDR3 nucleotide sequence: TGTGCCAGCAGTGGAGGGACTAGCTGGGAGACCCAGTACTTC.

V and J are TRBV2 and TRBJ1-6; no definite D call. The CDR3 has 14 residues. V lost 3 bases to trimming and J lost 9 bases, with 12 bases between them. Germline CDR1 SNHLY, CDR2 FYNNEI. The CDR3 DNA reads TGTGCCAGCAGTGAGAGAAACAGTTTTTCACCCCTCCACTTT. Translation: CASSERNSFSPLHF.